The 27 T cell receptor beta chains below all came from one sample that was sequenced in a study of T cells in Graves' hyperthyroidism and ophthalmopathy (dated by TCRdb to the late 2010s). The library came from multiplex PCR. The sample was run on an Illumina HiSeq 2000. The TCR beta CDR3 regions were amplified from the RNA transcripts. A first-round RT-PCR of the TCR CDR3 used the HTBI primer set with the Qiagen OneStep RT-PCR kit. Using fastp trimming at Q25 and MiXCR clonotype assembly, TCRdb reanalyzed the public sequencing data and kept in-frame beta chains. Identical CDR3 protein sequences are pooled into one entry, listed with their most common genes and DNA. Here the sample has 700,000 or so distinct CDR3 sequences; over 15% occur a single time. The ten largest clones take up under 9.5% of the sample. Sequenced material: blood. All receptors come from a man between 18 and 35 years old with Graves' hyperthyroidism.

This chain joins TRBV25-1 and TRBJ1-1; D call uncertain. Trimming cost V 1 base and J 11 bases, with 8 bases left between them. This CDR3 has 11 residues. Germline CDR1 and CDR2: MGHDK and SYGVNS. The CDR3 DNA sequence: TGTGCCAGCAGTGAATCCTCGTTGGCTTTCTTT. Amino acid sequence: CASSESSLAFF.

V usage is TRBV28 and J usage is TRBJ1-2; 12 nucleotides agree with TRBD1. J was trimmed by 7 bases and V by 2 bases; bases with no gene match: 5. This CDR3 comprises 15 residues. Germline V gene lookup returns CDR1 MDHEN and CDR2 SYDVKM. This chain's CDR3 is CASSLGTGGSGGYTF. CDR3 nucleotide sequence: TGTGCCAGCAGTTTAGGGACAGGGGGCTCGGGTGGCTACACCTTC.

The CDR3 coding sequence is TGTGCCAGCAGGCCCCCCGGGACCCTTATTAACTATGGCTACACCTTC. Its protein is CASRPPGTLINYGYTF. J is TRBJ1-2 and V is TRBV6-1, with TRBD1 as a possible D gene (5 bases). V lost 6 bases and J 1 base, leaving 18 bases between the germline ends. Germline V gives CDR1 MNHNS, CDR2 SASEGT. The CDR3 totals 16 residues.

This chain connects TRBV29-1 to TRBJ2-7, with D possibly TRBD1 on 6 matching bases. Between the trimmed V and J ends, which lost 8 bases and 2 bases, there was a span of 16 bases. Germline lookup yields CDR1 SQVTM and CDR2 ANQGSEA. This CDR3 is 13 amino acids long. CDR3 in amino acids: CSTRRGEAYEQYF. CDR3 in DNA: TGCAGCACCCGCAGGGGAGAGGCCTACGAGCAGTACTTC.

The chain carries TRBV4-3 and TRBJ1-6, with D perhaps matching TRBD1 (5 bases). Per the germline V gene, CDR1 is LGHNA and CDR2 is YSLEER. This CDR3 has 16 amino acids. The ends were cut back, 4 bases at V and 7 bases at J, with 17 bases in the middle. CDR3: CASSPFLGTANSPLHF. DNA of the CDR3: TGCGCCAGCAGCCCTTTCCTCGGGACGGCGAATTCACCCCTCCACTTT.

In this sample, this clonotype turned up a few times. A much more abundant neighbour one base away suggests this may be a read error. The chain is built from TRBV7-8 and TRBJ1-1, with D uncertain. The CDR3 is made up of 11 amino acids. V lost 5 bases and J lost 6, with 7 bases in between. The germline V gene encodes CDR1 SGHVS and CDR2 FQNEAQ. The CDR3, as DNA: TGTGCCAGCAGCCCCCACCCTGAAGCTTTCTTT. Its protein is CASSPHPEAFF.

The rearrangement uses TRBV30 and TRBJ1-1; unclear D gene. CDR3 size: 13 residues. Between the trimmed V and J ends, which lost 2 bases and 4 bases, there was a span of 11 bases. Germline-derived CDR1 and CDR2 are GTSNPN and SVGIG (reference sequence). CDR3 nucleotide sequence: TGTGCCTGGAGTCCCAGTGCGATCACTGAAGCTTTCTTT. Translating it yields CAWSPSAITEAFF.

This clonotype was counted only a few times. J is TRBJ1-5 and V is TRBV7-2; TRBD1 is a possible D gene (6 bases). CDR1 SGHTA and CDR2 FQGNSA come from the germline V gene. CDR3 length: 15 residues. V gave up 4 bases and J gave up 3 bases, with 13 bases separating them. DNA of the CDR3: TGTGCCAGCAGCTCATATACAGGGCCCAATCAGCCCCAGCATTTT. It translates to CASSSYTGPNQPQHF. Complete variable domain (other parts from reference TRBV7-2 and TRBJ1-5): GAGVSQSPSNKVTEKGKDVELRCDPISGHTALYWYRQSLGQGLEFLIYFQGNSAPDKSGLPSDRFSAERTGGSVSTLTIQRTQQEDSAVYLCASSSYTGPNQPQHFGDGTRLSIL.

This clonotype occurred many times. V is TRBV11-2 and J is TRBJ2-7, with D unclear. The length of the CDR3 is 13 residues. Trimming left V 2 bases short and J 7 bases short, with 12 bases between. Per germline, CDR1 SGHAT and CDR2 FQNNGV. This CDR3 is CASSLYPLGEQYF. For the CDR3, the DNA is TGTGCCAGCAGCTTATATCCTTTAGGGGAGCAGTACTTC.

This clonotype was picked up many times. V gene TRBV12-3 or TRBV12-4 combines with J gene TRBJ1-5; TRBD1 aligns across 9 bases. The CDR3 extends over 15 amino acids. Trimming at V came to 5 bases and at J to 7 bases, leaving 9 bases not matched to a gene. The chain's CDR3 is CASSPMDRGRQPQHF. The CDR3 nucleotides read TGTGCCAGCAGTCCCATGGACAGGGGTCGACAGCCCCAGCATTTT.

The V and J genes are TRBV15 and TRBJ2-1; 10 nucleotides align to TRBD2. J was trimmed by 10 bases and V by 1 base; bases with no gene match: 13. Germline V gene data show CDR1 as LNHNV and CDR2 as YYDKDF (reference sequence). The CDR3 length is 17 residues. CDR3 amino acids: CATSRGLSSGGIGEQFF. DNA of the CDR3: TGTGCCACCAGCAGAGGACTGAGTAGCGGGGGGATTGGCGAGCAGTTCTTC.

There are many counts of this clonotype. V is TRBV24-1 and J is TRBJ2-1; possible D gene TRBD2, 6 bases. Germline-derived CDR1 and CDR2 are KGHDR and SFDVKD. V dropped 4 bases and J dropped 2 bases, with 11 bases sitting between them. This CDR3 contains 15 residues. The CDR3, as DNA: TGTGCCACCAGTGACCTTAGCGGCCCCTACAATGAGCAGTTCTTC. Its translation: CATSDLSGPYNEQFF.

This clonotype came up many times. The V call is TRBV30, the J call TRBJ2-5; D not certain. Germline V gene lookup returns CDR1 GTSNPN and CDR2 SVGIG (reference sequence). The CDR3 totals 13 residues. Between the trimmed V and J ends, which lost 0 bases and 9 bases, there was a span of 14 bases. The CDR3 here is CAWSVGGALAQYF. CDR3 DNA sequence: TGTGCCTGGAGTGTTGGTGGAGCCTTAGCCCAGTACTTC.

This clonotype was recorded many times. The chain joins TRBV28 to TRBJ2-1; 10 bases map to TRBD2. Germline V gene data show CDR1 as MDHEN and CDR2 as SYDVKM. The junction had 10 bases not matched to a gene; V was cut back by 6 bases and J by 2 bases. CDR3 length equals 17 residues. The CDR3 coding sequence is TGTGCCAGCAGGCTGGAACTAGCGGGGCACGCCTACAATGAGCAGTTCTTC. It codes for CASRLELAGHAYNEQFF.

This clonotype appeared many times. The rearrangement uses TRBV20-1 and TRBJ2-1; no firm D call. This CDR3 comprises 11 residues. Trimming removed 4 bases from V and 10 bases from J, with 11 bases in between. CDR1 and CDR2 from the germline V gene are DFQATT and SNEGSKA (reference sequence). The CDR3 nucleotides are TGCAGTGCTATGTCCGTACAGGAGCAGTTCTTC. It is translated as CSAMSVQEQFF.

For the CDR3, the DNA is TGTGCCAGCAGCCGGGAGGGGCTGGGCGAGCAGTACTTC. Its translation: CASSREGLGEQYF. The chain carries TRBV7-2 and TRBJ2-7, with 8 positions matching TRBD2. The J segment lost 6 bases and the V segment lost 5 bases, leaving 6 bases of the junction unmatched. This CDR3 has 13 amino acids. Germline CDR1 reads SGHTA; CDR2 reads FQGNSA. Variable domain in full (rest from reference TRBV7-2 and TRBJ2-7): GAGVSQSPSNKVTEKGKDVELRCDPISGHTALYWYRQSLGQGLEFLIYFQGNSAPDKSGLPSDRFSAERTGGSVSTLTIQRTQQEDSAVYLCASSREGLGEQYFGPGTRLTVT.

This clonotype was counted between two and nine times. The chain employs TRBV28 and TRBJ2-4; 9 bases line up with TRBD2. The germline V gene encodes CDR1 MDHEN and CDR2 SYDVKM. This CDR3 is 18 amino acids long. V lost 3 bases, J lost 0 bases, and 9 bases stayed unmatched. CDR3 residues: CASSFWRGGDIAKNIQYF. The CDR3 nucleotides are TGTGCCAGCAGTTTCTGGCGGGGGGGGGATATAGCCAAAAACATTCAGTACTTC. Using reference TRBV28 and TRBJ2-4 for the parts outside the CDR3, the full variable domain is DVKVTQSSRYLVKRTGEKVFLECVQDMDHENMFWYRQDPGLGLRLIYFSYDVKMKEKGDIPEGYSVSREKKERFSLILESASTNQTSMYLCASSFWRGGDIAKNIQYFGAGTRLSVL.

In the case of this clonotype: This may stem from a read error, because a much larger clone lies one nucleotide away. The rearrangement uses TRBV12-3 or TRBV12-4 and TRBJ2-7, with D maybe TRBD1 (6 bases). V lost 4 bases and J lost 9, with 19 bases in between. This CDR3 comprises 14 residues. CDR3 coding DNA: TGTGCCAGCAGTTGGACGGGACACATCGACGGGCAGTACTTC. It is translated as CASSWTGHIDGQYF.

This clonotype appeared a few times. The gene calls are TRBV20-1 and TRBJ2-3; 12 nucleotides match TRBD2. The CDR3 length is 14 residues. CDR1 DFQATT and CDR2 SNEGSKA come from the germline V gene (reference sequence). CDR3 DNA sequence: TGCAGCGGGGAGACTAGCGGGAGCCAGGATACGCAGTATTTT. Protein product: CSGETSGSQDTQYF.

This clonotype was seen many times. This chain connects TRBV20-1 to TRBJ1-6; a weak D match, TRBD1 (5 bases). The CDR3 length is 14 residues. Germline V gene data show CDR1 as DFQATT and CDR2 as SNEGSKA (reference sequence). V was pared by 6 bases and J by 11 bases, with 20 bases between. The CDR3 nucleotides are TGCAGTGCCTCAGGCAGGGCCCTTGGAACACCCCTCCACTTT. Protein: CSASGRALGTPLHF.

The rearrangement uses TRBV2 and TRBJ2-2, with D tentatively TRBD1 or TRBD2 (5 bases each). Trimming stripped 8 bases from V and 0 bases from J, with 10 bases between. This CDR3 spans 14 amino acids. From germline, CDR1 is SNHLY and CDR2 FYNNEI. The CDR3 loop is CASVRGANTGELFF. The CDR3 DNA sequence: TGTGCCAGCGTACGGGGCGCGAACACCGGGGAGCTGTTTTTT.

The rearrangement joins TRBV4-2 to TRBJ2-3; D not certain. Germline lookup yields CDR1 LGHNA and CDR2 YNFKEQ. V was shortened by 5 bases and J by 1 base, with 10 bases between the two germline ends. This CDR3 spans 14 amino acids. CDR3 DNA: TGTGCCAGCAGCGCATTCCTGGGCACAGATACGCAGTATTTT. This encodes CASSAFLGTDTQYF.

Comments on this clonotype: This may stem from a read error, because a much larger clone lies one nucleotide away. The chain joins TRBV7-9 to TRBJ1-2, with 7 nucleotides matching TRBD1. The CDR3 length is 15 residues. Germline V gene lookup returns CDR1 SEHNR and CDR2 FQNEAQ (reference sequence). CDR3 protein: CASSLMGQLNYGDTF. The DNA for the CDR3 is TGTGCCAGCAGCTTGATGGGACAGCTTAACTATGGCGACACCTTC.

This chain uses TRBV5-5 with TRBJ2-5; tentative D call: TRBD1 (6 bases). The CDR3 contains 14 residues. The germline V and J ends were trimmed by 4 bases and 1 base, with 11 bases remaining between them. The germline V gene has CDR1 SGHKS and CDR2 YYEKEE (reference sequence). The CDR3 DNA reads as TGTGCCAGCAGCCCCTGGACAGCCCAAGAGACCCAGTACTTC. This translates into CASSPWTAQETQYF.

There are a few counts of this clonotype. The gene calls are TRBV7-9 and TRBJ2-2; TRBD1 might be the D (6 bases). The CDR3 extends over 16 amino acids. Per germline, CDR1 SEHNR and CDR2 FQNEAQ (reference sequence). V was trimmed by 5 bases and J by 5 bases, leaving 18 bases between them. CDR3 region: CASSPMPDSRTGELFF. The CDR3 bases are TGTGCCAGCAGCCCAATGCCGGACAGCAGAACCGGGGAGCTGTTTTTT.

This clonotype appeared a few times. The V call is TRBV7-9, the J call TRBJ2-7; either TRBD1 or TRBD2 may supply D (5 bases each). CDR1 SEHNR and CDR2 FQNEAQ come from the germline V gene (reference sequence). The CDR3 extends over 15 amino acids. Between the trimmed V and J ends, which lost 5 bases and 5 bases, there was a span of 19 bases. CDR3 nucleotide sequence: TGTGCCAGCAGCCCACCGGCCTGGGACGGCCACGAGCAGTACTTC. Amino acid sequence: CASSPPAWDGHEQYF.

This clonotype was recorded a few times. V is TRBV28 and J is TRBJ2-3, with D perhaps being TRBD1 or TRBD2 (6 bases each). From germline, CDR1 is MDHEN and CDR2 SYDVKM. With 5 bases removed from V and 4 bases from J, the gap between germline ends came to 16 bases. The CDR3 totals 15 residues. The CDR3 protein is CASSRRFGGADTQYF. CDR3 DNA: TGTGCCAGCAGTCGGCGCTTCGGGGGCGCAGATACGCAGTATTTT.